This record looks at one TCR beta chain sequence and its context. Its antigen is as yet unknown. This specimen belongs to a study of cytomegalovirus exposure and HLA in healthy donors. Study results and caveats: In a later analysis, HLA-associated TCR beta chains were more clonally expanded than equally common others. It was only CMV serostatus that was available as immune exposure information.

PCR used 60 Vbeta primers and 13 Jbeta primers. Method: immunoSEQ multiplex PCR; TCRdb's copy keeps in-frame clones and lacks some. The sample yields about 100,000 clones, approximately 75% seen once. The CDR3 contains 13 residues. Sequences were obtained from PBMCs. This receptor was obtained from a woman aged 40 to 50 in good health and CMV-seronegative. The J gene is TRBJ1-3, the V gene TRBV21-1; the table gives TRBD1 as D, unverified against the DNA. TRBV21-1 is labeled a pseudogene. The CDR3 sequence is CASRGQTGNTIYF. The CDR3 DNA follows: TGTGCCAGCAGGGGACAGACTGGAAACACCATATATTTT.